This TCR beta chain was captured in a study of early T cells in non-severe SARS-CoV-2 infection. Study at large: Unsorted whole-blood RNA was sequenced in bulk, leaving chains unpaired.

A single record per CDR3 protein comes from TCRdb applying MiXCR to the 5' RACE reads. The repertoire includes fewer than 100,000 distinct CDR3 sequences, more than 7.5% of them detected once, and approximately 4.8% sits in the top ten. This clonotype has just a few counts. The CDR3 is 15 amino acids. Trimming took off 4 bases at V and 1 base at J, with 12 bases between the two ends. The germline V gene encodes CDR1 ENHRY and CDR2 SYGVKD. The clonotype was recovered from an adult who was a healthcare worker with PCR-confirmed SARS-CoV-2 infection or an uninfected control (not recorded which). The chain recombines TRBV10-3 with TRBJ2-3; no reliable D call. Material for sequencing was whole blood. The CDR3 coding sequence is TGTGCCATCAGTGGTGGACGGATTGGCACAGATACGCAGTATTTT. It is translated as CAISGGRIGTDTQYF.